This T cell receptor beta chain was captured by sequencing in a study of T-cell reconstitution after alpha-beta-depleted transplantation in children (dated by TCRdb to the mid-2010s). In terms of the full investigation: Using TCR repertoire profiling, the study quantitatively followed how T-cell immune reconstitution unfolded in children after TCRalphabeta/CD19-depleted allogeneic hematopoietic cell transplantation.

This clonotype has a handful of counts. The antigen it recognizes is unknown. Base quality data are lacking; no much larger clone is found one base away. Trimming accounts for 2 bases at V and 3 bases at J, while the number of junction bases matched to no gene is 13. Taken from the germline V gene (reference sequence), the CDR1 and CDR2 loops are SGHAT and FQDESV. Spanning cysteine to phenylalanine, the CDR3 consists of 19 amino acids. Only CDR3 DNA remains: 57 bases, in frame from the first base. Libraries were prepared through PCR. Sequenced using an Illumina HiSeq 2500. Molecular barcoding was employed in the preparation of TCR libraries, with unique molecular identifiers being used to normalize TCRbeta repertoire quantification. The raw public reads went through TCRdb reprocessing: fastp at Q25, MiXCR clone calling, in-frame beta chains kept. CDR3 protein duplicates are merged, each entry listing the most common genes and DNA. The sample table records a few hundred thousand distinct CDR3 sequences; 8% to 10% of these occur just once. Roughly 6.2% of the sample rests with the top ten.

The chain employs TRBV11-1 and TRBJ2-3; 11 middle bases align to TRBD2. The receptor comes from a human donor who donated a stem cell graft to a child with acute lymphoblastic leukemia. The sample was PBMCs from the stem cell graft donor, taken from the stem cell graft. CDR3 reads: CASSLILAGGTPGTDTQYF. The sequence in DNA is TGTGCCAGCAGCTTAATTCTAGCGGGGGGAACCCCTGGGACAGATACGCAGTATTTT.